A selection of T cell receptor beta chains follows, all from one sample in a study of T-cell reconstitution after alpha-beta-depleted transplantation in children. TCRdb processed the PCR reads anew with MiXCR; each CDR3 protein has one entry. The data hold 90,000 to 130,000 distinct CDR3 sequences, with about a tenth observed a single time. The sample consisted of PBMCs, taken before TCRalphabeta/CD19-depleted stem cell transplant. The receptor set was obtained from a boy younger than 10 with acute lymphoblastic leukemia, due to receive a stem cell transplant. Both conserved end residues are part of each CDR3. The D gene is left open where the match is weak. Size tells how often a clone was seen (once, few, many) or the class of an expanded clone, and some rows leave it out.

TRBV20-1	.	TRBD1	TRBJ2-3	TGCAGTGCTAGAGAGCCAGGGGGCTTGTCAGATACGCAGTATTTT	CSAREPGGLSDTQYF
TRBV11-2	few	.	TRBJ2-1	TGTGCCAGCAGCATCTCTATAATTTTGTACAATGAGCAGTTCTTC	CASSISIILYNEQFF
TRBV5-1	.	.	TRBJ2-1	TGCGCCAGCAGCAACTCCGGAGTAGGGAGCTCCTACAATGAGCAGTTCTTC	CASSNSGVGSSYNEQFF
TRBV6-2/TRBV6-3	few	.	TRBJ2-1	TGTGCCAGCAGTGATAGTGGAGCTGAGCAGTTCTTC	CASSDSGAEQFF
TRBV6-1	.	.	TRBJ2-3	TGTGCCAGCAGTGAGGGATTCCAGAGCACAGATACGCAGTATTTT	CASSEGFQSTDTQYF
TRBV20-1	.	TRBD1	TRBJ1-1	TGCAGTGCTAGAGATCGACAGGGCCTACTGAACACTGAAGCTTTCTTT	CSARDRQGLLNTEAFF
TRBV20-1	few	TRBD2	TRBJ2-5	TGCAGTGCTCCCGTCGGATTCAGCGGGAAGACCCAGTACTTC	CSAPVGFSGKTQYF
TRBV12-3/TRBV12-4	many	.	TRBJ2-7	TGTGCCAGCAGTAGGACGGGAGAGCAGTACTTC	CASSRTGEQYF
TRBV11-2	.	.	TRBJ2-1	TGTGCCAGCAGCCACCGTGAGAGGACCGCGGTGCTTTCTTCCTACGAGCAGTTCTTC	CASSHRERTAVLSSYEQFF
TRBV5-1	.	.	TRBJ2-7	TGCGCCAGCAGCTTGCTCCGGGACGGCTACGAGCAGTACTTC	CASSLLRDGYEQYF
TRBV14	many	.	TRBJ2-1	TGTGCCAGCAGCCACGGCTGGCACAATGAGCAGTTCTTC	CASSHGWHNEQFF
TRBV11-2	.	.	TRBJ2-3	TGTGCCAGCAGCTTAGATCCCGACGGAAAACGAATCACGCAGTATTTT	CASSLDPDGKRITQYF
TRBV4-2	many	.	TRBJ2-3	TGTGCCAGCAGCCAAGATCTAAGTGTCGAGCCCCGCGCAGATACGCAGTATTTT	CASSQDLSVEPRADTQYF
TRBV20-1	few	TRBD2	TRBJ2-1	TGCAGTGCTAGAAGCCTTAGCGGGAGCTACAATGAGCAGTTCTTC	CSARSLSGSYNEQFF
TRBV5-1	many	.	TRBJ2-7	TGCGCCAGCAGCTTGGACAGGGTGTGGAACGAGCAGTACTTC	CASSLDRVWNEQYF
TRBV5-1	many	TRBD2	TRBJ2-1	TGCGCCAGCAGTACCCCTCTAGCGGGAGTCAATGAGCAGTTCTTC	CASSTPLAGVNEQFF
TRBV7-8	many	.	TRBJ2-3	TGTGCCAGCAGCCGACCCTACACAGATACGCAGTATTTT	CASSRPYTDTQYF
TRBV29-1	many	.	TRBJ2-3	TGCAGCTTCGTGTGGGGAGATACGCAGTATTTT	CSFVWGDTQYF
TRBV27	.	TRBD1	TRBJ2-1	TGTGCCAGCAGCTGGGGGCAGGGGGCCTCCTACAATGAGCAGTTCTTC	CASSWGQGASYNEQFF
TRBV7-6	.	TRBD2	TRBJ2-2	TGTGCCAGCAGCTTAGTCCTAGCGGGAGCGGGCGGGGAGCTGTTTTTT	CASSLVLAGAGGELFF
TRBV7-2	many	.	TRBJ2-3	TGTGCCAGCAGCTCGTACGGAACAGATACGCAGTATTTT	CASSSYGTDTQYF
TRBV5-1	few	TRBD1	TRBJ2-1	TGCGCCAGCAGCCTGGGCCGGACAGGGGTTAGAGTGGAGCAGTTCTTC	CASSLGRTGVRVEQFF
TRBV25-1	few	.	TRBJ1-1	TGTGCCAGCAGAAAATTTCCAGGGCCGAACACTGAAGCTTTCTTT	CASRKFPGPNTEAFF
TRBV3-1	few	TRBD1	TRBJ1-5	TGTGCCAGCAGCCTCCCGACAGGGACTAATCAGCCCCAGCATTTT	CASSLPTGTNQPQHF
TRBV7-7	.	.	TRBJ2-7	TGTGCCAGCTGGGGTGGGGGGGACATCGATATTTACGAGCAGTACTTC	CASWGGGDIDIYEQYF
TRBV27	.	.	TRBJ2-1	TGTGCCAGCAGTTTAGGGAACGGGGGCCGCAATGAGCAGTTCTTC	CASSLGNGGRNEQFF